The following is a T cell receptor beta chain sequence with its context. In its sample, this clone was seen once. The antigen this receptor binds is unknown. There are no base qualities to consult, and no much larger clone falls within one base. To prepare the library, the immunoSEQ multiplex PCR assay was applied. The source study handled its data this way. To diagnose cytomegalovirus status from the catalog of TCR beta chain sequences, a statistical classification framework was built. TCRdb took over this immuneACCESS table, retaining in-frame rearrangements with V and J assigned. Such tables are incomplete; in checked studies, under half of the missing clones stem from an unresolved V gene, and the remainder is unexplained. The V and J calls and the clone size are those of that table, but D and trimming were determined from the DNA. In this sample the table shows 250,000 to 300,000 clones, nearly 90% of which occur a single time. The top ten clonotypes cover around 0.34% of the sample.

This sample is part of a study of cytomegalovirus exposure and HLA in healthy donors (dated by TCRdb to about 2017). Broadly, across the study: A later analysis indicated that the 90 to 150 validation repertoires were generated on the platform also employed for the approximately 700 repertoires of the first cohort. The aim of the study was to test whether cataloging public T cell receptors could identify signatures of past pathogen exposure. Along with the approximately 650-subject first cohort, a separate validation cohort of over a hundred different subjects was used. To predict cytomegalovirus infection status, the study brought together high-throughput TCR immunosequencing, statistical association of individual TCRs with disease status, and machine learning. Overall study results and their limits: Across donors, most TCR sequences were observed very rarely, whereas some public TCRs were present in many individuals. In the study, around 150 TCR beta chains were listed as associated with cytomegalovirus. The authors suggested that the approach could potentially be generalized to other disease states and immunological phenotypes. A later analysis lacked HLA typing for the validation cohort, so it scored co-occurrence in that cohort across all 120 or so repertoires. A later analysis found that TCRs clustered in the first cohort also tended to co-occur in the 130 or so validation repertoires, with approximately 95% of cluster scores above 0. In vitro tests confirmed that a few of the cytomegalovirus-associated TCR beta chains recognize cytomegalovirus antigens. The classifier was reported to diagnose cytomegalovirus status with high specificity and sensitivity in both the original and validation cohorts.

The donors were included in the validation cohort of 120 subjects, a group kept apart from the approximately 650-subject first cohort. CDR1 and CDR2 are drawn from the germline V gene (reference sequence): LNHNV, YYDKDF. The junction carries 10 bases between V and J, which are trimmed by 5 bases and 2 bases respectively. Reading from cysteine to phenylalanine, the CDR3 counts 14 amino acids. The retained sequence is limited to the CDR3, 42 bases, with the frame set at the first base. The receptor chain draws on TRBV15 and TRBJ2-1, with no confident D gene call. Specimen: PBMCs. The sequence was collected from a woman between 18 and 30 years old in good health and CMV-seronegative. The sequence in DNA is TGTGCCACCAGCGTCAGGAAAACCTACAATGAGCAGTTCTTC. The resulting protein is CATSVRKTYNEQFF.